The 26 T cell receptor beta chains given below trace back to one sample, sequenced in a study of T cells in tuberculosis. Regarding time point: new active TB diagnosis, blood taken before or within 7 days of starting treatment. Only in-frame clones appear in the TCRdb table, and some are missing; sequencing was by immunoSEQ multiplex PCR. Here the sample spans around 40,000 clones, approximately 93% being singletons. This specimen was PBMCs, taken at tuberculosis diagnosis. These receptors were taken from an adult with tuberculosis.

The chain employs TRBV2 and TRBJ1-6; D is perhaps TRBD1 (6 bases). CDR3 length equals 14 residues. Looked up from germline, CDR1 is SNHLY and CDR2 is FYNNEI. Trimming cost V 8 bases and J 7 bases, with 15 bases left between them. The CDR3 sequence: CASCLGTGNSPLHF. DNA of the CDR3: TGTGCCAGCTGCCTAGGAACAGGGAATTCACCCCTCCACTTT.

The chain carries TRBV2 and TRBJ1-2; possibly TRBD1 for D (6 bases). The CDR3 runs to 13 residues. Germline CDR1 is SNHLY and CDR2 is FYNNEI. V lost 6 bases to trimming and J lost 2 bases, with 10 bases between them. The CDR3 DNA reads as TGTGCCAGCAGAGAGGGGGTCAACTATGGCTACACCTTC. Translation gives CASREGVNYGYTF.

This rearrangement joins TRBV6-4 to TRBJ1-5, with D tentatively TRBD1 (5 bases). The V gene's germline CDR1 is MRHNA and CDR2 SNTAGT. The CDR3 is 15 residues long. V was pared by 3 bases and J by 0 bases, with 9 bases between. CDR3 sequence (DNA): TGTGCCAGCAGTGAGTCTGGGGCTAGCAATCAGCCCCAGCATTTT. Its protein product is CASSESGASNQPQHF.

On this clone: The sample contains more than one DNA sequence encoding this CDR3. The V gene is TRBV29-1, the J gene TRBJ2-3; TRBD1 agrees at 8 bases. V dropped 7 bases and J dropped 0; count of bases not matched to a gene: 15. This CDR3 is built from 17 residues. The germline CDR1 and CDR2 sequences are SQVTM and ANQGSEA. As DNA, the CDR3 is TGCAGCGCGAAAGGGCCCCGGGACAGGACTAGCACAGATACGCAGTATTTT. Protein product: CSAKGPRDRTSTDTQYF.

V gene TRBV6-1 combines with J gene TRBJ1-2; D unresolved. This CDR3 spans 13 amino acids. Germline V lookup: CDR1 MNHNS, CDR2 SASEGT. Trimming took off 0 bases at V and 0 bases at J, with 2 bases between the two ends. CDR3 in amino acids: CASSEAANYGYTF. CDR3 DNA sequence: TGTGCCAGCAGTGAAGCCGCTAACTATGGCTACACCTTC.

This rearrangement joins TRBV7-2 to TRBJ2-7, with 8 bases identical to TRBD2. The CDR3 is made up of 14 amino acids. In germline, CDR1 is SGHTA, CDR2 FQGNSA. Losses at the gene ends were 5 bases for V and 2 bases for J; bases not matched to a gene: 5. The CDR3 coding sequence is TGTGCCAGCAGCCGTACTAGCGGCCCCTACGAGCAGTACTTC. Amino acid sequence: CASSRTSGPYEQYF.

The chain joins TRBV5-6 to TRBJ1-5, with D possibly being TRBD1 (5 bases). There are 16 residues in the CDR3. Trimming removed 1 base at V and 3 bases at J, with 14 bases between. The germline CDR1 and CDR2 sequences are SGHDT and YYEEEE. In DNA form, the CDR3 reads TGTGCCAGCAGCTTGCGCAGGGTAAATAACAATCAGCCCCAGCATTTT. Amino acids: CASSLRRVNNNQPQHF.

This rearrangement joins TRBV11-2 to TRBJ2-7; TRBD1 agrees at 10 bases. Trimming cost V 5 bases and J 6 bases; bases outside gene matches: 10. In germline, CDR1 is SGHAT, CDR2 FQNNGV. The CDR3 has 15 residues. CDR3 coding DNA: TGTGCCAGCAGCACAACCCCGACAGGGGGCGGCGAGCAGTACTTC. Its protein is CASSTTPTGGGEQYF.

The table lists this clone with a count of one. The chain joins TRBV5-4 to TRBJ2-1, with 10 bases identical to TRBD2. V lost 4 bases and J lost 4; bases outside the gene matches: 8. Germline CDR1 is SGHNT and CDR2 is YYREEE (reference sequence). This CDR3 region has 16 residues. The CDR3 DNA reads TGTGCCAGCAGCCCCTTTAGCGGGGGGCGTTACAATGAGCAGTTCTTC. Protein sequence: CASSPFSGGRYNEQFF.

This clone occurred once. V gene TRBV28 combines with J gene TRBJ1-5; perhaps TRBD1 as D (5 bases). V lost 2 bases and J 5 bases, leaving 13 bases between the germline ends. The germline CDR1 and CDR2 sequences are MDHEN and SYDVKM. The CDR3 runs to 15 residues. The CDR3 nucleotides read TGTGCCAGCAGTTTAGGGGGTGGGGGGTATCAGCCCCAGCATTTT. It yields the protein CASSLGGGGYQPQHF. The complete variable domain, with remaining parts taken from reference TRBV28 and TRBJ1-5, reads DVKVTQSSRYLVKRTGEKVFLECVQDMDHENMFWYRQDPGLGLRLIYFSYDVKMKEKGDIPEGYSVSREKKERFSLILESASTNQTSMYLCASSLGGGGYQPQHFGDGTRLSIL.

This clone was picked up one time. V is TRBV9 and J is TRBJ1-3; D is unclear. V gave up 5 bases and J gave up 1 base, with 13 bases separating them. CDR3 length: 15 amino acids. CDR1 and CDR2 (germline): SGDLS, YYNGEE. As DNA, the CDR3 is TGTGCCAGCAGTGGTTCAGGTGAATCTGGAAACACCATATATTTT. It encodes CASSGSGESGNTIYF.

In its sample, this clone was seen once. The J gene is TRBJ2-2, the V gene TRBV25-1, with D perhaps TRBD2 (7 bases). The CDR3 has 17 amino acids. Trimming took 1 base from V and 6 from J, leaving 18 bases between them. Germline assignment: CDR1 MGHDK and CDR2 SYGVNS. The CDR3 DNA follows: TGTGCCAGCAGTGAATCATTGGGGGGGCGCGGATCCGGGGAGCTGTTTTTT. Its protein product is CASSESLGGRGSGELFF.

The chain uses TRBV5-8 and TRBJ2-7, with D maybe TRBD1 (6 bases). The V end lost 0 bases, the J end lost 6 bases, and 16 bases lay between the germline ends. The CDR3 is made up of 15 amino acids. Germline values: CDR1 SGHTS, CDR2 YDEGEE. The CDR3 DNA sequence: TGTGCCAGCAGCTTGGGCCCAGGGGCTTGGCTCGAGCAGTACTTC. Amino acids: CASSLGPGAWLEQYF.

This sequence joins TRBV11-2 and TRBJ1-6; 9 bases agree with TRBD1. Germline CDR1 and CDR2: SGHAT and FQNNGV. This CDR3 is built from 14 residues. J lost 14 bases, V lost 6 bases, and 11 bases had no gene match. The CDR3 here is CASRYTTGGGTLHF. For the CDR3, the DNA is TGTGCCAGCAGATATACGACAGGGGGAGGAACCCTCCACTTT.

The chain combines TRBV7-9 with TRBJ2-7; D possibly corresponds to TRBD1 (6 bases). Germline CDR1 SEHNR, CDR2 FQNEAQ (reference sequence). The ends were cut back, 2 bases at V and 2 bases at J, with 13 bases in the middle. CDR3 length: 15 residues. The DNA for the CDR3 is TGTGCCAGCAGCTTAATGTGGGGGCAACCCTACGAGCAGTACTTC. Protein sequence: CASSLMWGQPYEQYF.

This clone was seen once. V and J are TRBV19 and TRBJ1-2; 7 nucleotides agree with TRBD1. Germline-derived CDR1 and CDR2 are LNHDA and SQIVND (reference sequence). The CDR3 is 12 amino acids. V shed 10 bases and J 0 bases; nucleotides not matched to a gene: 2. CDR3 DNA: TGTGCCACAGACAGGGCTAACTATGGCTACACCTTC. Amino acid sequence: CATDRANYGYTF.

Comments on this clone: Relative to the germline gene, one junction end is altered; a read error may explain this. This CDR3 reads CASSEEVFSNQPQHF. Here the CDR3 DNA reads TGTGCCAGCAGTGAAGAGGTCTTTAGCAATCAACCCCAGCATTTT. V gene TRBV6-1 combines with J gene TRBJ1-5; no clear D gene. Germline V gene lookup returns CDR1 MNHNS and CDR2 SASEGT. The CDR3 is 15 amino acids.

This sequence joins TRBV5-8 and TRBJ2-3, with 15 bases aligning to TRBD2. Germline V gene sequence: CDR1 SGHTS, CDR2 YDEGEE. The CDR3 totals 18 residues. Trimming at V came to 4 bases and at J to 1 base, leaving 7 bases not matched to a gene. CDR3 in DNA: TGTGCCAGCAGCCGGACTAGCGGGGGGGCTGAAGGCACAGATACGCAGTATTTT. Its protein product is CASSRTSGGAEGTDTQYF.

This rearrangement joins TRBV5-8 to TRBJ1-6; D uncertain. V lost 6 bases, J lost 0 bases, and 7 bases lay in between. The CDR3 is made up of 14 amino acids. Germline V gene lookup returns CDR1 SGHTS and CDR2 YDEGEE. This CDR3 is CASTSYSYNSPLHF. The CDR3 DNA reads TGTGCCAGCACTTCCTACTCCTATAATTCACCCCTCCACTTT.

CDR3 residues: CASSKVNRGEQYF. CDR3 DNA: TGTGCCAGCAGCAAAGTAAACCGAGGGGAGCAGTACTTC. J is TRBJ2-7 and V is TRBV21-1; TRBD2 reflects the table's D call only, with no check against the DNA. TRBV21-1 counts as a pseudogene. The CDR3 is made up of 13 amino acids.

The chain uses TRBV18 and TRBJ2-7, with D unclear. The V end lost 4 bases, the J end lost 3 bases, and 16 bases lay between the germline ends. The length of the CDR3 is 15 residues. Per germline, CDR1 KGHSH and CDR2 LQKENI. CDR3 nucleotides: TGTGCCAGCTCACATACCACCGGGTTGTTCTACGAGCAGTACTTC. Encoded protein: CASSHTTGLFYEQYF. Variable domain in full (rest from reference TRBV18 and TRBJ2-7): NAGVMQNPRHLVRRRGQEARLRCSPMKGHSHVYWYRQLPEEGLKFMVYLQKENIIDESGMPKERFSAEFPKEGPSILRIQQVVRGDSAAYFCASSHTTGLFYEQYFGPGTRLTVT.

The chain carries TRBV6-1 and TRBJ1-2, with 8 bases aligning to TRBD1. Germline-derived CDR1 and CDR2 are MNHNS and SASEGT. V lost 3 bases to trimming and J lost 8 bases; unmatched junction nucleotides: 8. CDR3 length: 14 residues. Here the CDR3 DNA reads TGTGCCAGCAGTGACACAGGGGGGCTGAAAGGCTACACCTTC. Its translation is CASSDTGGLKGYTF.

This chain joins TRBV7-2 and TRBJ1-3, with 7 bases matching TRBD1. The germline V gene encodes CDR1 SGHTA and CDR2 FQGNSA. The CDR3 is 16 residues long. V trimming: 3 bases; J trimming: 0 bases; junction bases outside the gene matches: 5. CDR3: CASSFRQGFSGNTIYF. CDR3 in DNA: TGTGCCAGCAGCTTCCGACAGGGCTTCTCTGGAAACACCATATATTTT.

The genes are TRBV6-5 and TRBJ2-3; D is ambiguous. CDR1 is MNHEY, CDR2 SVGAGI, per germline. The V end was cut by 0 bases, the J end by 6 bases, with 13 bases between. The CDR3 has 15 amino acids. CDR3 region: CASSYSNAVWDTQYF. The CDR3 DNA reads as TGTGCCAGCAGTTACTCGAACGCAGTGTGGGATACGCAGTATTTT.

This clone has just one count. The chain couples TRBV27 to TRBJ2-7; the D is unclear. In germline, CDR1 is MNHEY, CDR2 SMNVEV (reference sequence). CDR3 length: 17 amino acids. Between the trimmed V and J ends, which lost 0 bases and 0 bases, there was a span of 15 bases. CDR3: CASSLSAAGSSSYEQYF. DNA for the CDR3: TGTGCCAGCAGTTTATCGGCGGCCGGCAGCAGCTCCTACGAGCAGTACTTC.

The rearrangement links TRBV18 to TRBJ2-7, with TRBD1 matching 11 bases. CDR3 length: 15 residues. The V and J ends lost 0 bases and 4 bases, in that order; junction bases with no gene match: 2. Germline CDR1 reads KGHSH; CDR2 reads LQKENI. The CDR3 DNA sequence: TGTGCCAGCTCACCACCTGGGACAGGGGGTTACGAGCAGTACTTC. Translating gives CASSPPGTGGYEQYF.